The T cell receptor beta chain described here comes from a study of cytomegalovirus exposure and HLA in healthy donors. Study-wide points: The study labeled about 160 TCR beta chains cytomegalovirus-associated.

Every donor was a healthy person donating bone marrow. PCR was performed using 60 Vbeta and 13 Jbeta primers. Clones were sequenced by immunoSEQ multiplex PCR, and TCRdb holds only the in-frame ones, with some missing. The sample records 150,000 to 200,000 clones, approximately 79% being singletons. The germline gives CDR1 LNHDA, CDR2 SQIVND (reference sequence). The ends lost 5 bases at V and 6 bases at J; junction bases unmatched: 13. This CDR3 is built from 16 residues. Regarding this clone: No antigen is known for it.

The clonotype was recovered from a woman in her fifties or sixties in good health and CMV-seropositive. Material for sequencing was PBMCs. The chain recombines TRBV19 with TRBJ1-1; 9 bases line up with TRBD1. CDR3 nucleotide sequence: TGTGCCAGTAGTGGTGACAGGGGGTTAGGTTTGGCTGAAGCTTTCTTT. Its protein product is CASSGDRGLGLAEAFF.